This paragraph reports one T cell receptor (beta chain). Assay used: immunoSEQ multiplex PCR; TCRdb lists only in-frame clones, some missing. Seen here are more than 2 million clones, 90% to 97% observed once, and the top ten hold 0.1% to 0.15%. Germline CDR1 reads MDHEN; CDR2 reads SYDVKM. The germline V and J ends were trimmed by 3 bases and 1 base, with 9 bases remaining between them. The CDR3 runs 14 residues. The data are from a study of shared clonotypes between healthy human individuals. Study-level information: A donor's plate count was three for CD4 naive and three for CD4 memory; CD8 naive had two and CD8 memory one.

Donors were healthy HIV-negative adults without recent acute infections or vaccinations. Every donor was a Caucasian adult from Nashville, Tennessee. Both subsets, CD45RA+ naive and CD45RA-negative memory, were split from the CD4+ cells. The sample was naive CD4+ T cells sorted from blood. Documented subset: CD45RA+ positively selected. This rearrangement joins TRBV28 to TRBJ1-1, with D perhaps TRBD1 (5 bases). This clonotype was obtained from a young man in good health. The CDR3 sequence is CASSFSGANTEAFF. DNA of the CDR3: TGTGCCAGCAGTTTCAGCGGGGCGAACACTGAAGCTTTCTTT.